This passage covers 26 T cell receptor beta chains from one sample sequenced in a study of metastatic and nonmetastatic thyroid tumors (TCRdb year 2020). No treatment had been received by any patient before thyroid surgery. The library was made by PCR. Sequencing was performed on an Illumina HiSeq 4000. The public reads were quality trimmed at Q25 with fastp and then assembled into clones with MiXCR by TCRdb, keeping productive beta chains. For this sample there are about 6,100 clones; around a third appear just once. Roughly 37% of the sample comes from the top ten. Sequencing was performed on adjacent normal tissue. The receptor set was obtained from a male donor with papillary thyroid cancer or a benign thyroid nodule (not recorded which). Some clones in this sample may be carry-over from other donors' samples.

This clone has at least ten counts. This CDR3 is CASSITGRGSVEQFF. The CDR3 bases are TGTGCCAGTAGTATTACTGGGAGGGGGTCGGTTGAGCAGTTCTTC. V gene TRBV19 combines with J gene TRBJ2-1; possibly TRBD2 for D (7 bases). The V and J ends lost 3 bases and 9 bases respectively, with 18 bases between them. Per the germline V gene, CDR1 is LNHDA and CDR2 is SQIVND (reference sequence). The CDR3 has 15 residues.

On this clone: The sample has other DNA sequences that encode this CDR3 too. This sequence joins TRBV18 and TRBJ1-2, with 9 nucleotides matching TRBD1. The CDR3 has 17 residues. In germline, CDR1 is KGHSH, CDR2 LQKENI. V trimming: 2 bases; J trimming: 5 bases; junction bases outside the gene matches: 12. The CDR3 DNA sequence: TGTGCCAGCTCACCAAACGCCCCGGGACAGGGAGTTTATGGCTACACCTTC. Translation: CASSPNAPGQGVYGYTF.

The sample holds one count of this clone. V and J are TRBV18 and TRBJ1-5; weak D call: TRBD1 (6 bases). The CDR3 has 13 amino acids. Trimming left V 3 bases short and J 7 bases short, with 10 bases between. Germline assignment: CDR1 KGHSH and CDR2 LQKENI. The CDR3, as DNA: TGTGCCAGCTCACCGAACAGGGAGCAGCCCCAGCATTTT. It is translated as CASSPNREQPQHF.

Notes on this clone: The germline gene is not matched at one end of the junction; a read error may be the cause. This chain links TRBV6-2 or TRBV6-3 with TRBJ2-2; D perhaps matches TRBD1 (6 bases). CDR3 length: 15 residues. Germline V lookup: CDR1 MNHEY, CDR2 SVGEGT. CDR3 sequence (DNA): TGTGCCAGCAGTCCTGGACATGGGGACACCGGTGAGCTGTTTTTT. Translation: CASSPGHGDTGELFF.

DNA for the CDR3: TGCGCCAGCAGCTTGGGGGCCCCGTTTTTGTCGGCCACCGGGGAGCTGTTTTTT. This codes for CASSLGAPFLSATGELFF. The chain recombines TRBV5-1 with TRBJ2-2; no firm D call. This CDR3 has 18 residues. Trimming removed 0 bases from V and 4 bases from J, with 19 bases in between. Germline assignment: CDR1 SGHRS and CDR2 YFSETQ. Together with reference TRBV5-1 and TRBJ2-2, the CDR3 gives the full variable domain: KAGVTQTPRYLIKTRGQQVTLSCSPISGHRSVSWYQQTPGQGLQFLFEYFSETQRNKGNFPGRFSGRQFSNSRSEMNVSTLELGDSALYLCASSLGAPFLSATGELFFGEGSRLTVL.

CDR3 nucleotides: TGCGCCAGCAGTGAACAGCCGACGAGTAGCACAGATACGCAGTATTTT. Its translation is CASSEQPTSSTDTQYF. This rearrangement joins TRBV10-1 to TRBJ2-3; no reliable D call. The length of the CDR3 is 16 residues. Trimming took 3 bases from V and 0 from J, leaving 13 bases between them. Germline assignment: CDR1 WNHNN and CDR2 SYGVQD (reference sequence).

On this clone: The junction and the germline gene differ at one end; a read error may be behind it. This sequence joins TRBV6-1 and TRBJ1-2, with 9 bases fitting TRBD1. Germline CDR1 and CDR2: MNHNS and SASEGT. The CDR3 runs 14 residues. The DNA for the CDR3 is TGTGCTAGCAGACAGGGGGTTTTGGGCTATGGATACACCTTC. Translating gives CASRQGVLGYGYTF.

This clone came up a few times. The chain joins TRBV6-5 to TRBJ1-2; D gene unclear. V lost 2 bases and J lost 6, with 4 bases in between. CDR1 and CDR2 from the germline V gene are MNHEY and SVGAGI. This CDR3 spans 11 amino acids. The CDR3 is CASSYGDGYTF. The CDR3 DNA is TGTGCCAGCAGTTACGGGGATGGCTACACCTTC.

This clone has just a few counts. This sequence joins TRBV7-2 and TRBJ1-1, with D maybe TRBD1 (5 bases). Germline CDR1 is SGHTA and CDR2 is FQGNSA. The V end lost 1 base, the J end lost 7 bases, and 10 bases lay between the germline ends. The CDR3 consists of 13 residues. The CDR3 protein is CASSLGQGGEAFF. The DNA for the CDR3 is TGTGCCAGCAGCTTAGGCCAGGGCGGTGAAGCTTTCTTT.

This clone was found many times. V is TRBV19 and J is TRBJ1-2; no definite D call. The CDR3 totals 14 residues. Germline CDR1 reads LNHDA; CDR2 reads SQIVND (reference sequence). V dropped 7 bases and J dropped 4 bases, with 16 bases sitting between them. The CDR3 DNA reads TGTGCCAGTAACGGCGCAAGGGTTGGCTATGGCTACACCTTC. Its protein product is CASNGARVGYGYTF.

This clone has more than one count but fewer than ten. This rearrangement joins TRBV28 to TRBJ1-2; 9 nucleotides match TRBD1. With 1 base clipped from V and 5 bases from J, the junction kept 2 bases outside the gene matches. The CDR3 has 14 residues. Per the germline V gene, CDR1 is MDHEN and CDR2 is SYDVKM. The CDR3 nucleotides are TGTGCCAGCAGTTTATTGGGGACAGGGTATGGCTACACCTTC. This gives the protein CASSLLGTGYGYTF.

In this sample, this clone is large. V gene TRBV6-1 combines with J gene TRBJ2-4; no reliable D call. The ends were cut back, 2 bases at V and 15 bases at J, with 14 bases in the middle. This CDR3 contains 12 residues. Germline V CDR1 and CDR2: MNHNS, SASEGT. The CDR3 reads CASSESISPAYF. DNA for the CDR3: TGTGCCAGCAGTGAAAGTATATCTCCCGCGTACTTC.

This clone was seen more than once but under ten times. At one end the junction does not follow the germline gene, possibly because of a read error. V usage is TRBV6-1 and J usage is TRBJ2-3, with D perhaps matching TRBD2 (6 bases). CDR3 length: 16 residues. Germline CDR1 reads MNHNS; CDR2 reads SASEGT. The chain's CDR3 is CASSEVPGVPSDTQYF. The CDR3 DNA reads TGTGCCAGCAGCGAAGTCCCGGGGGTGCCGTCGGATACGCAGTACTTT.

The chain recombines TRBV27 with TRBJ2-7; D is uncertain. There are 10 residues in the CDR3. Germline V lookup: CDR1 MNHEY, CDR2 SMNVEV (reference sequence). V dropped 2 bases and J dropped 6 bases, with 2 bases sitting between them. The CDR3 DNA sequence: TGTGCCAGCAGTTTACTCGAGCAGTACTTC. This translates into CASSLLEQYF.

A word on this clone: One end of the junction fails to match germline, which may point to a read error. The gene calls are TRBV25-1 and TRBJ2-2; D remains ambiguous. In germline, CDR1 is MGHDK, CDR2 SYGVNS. This CDR3 contains 15 residues. CDR3 in DNA: TGTGCCAGCAGTGAATTTAGGGCTAACACTGGGGAGCTGTTTTTT. It specifies CASSEFRANTGELFF. The full variable domain, its missing parts supplied by reference TRBV25-1 and TRBJ2-2, is EADIYQTPRYLVIGTGKKITLECSQTMGHDKMYWYQQDPGMELHLIHYSYGVNSTEKGDLSSESTVSRIRTEHFPLTLESARPSHTSQYLCASSEFRANTGELFFGEGSRLTVL.

To note about this clone: Germline is not matched at one junction end, which may reflect a read error. The chain carries TRBV4-3 and TRBJ1-6; 7 bases line up with TRBD1. Germline assignment: CDR1 LGHNA and CDR2 YSLEER. The CDR3 covers 16 residues. This CDR3 reads CASIQYVQGDNSPLHF. In DNA, the CDR3 is TGCGCCAGCATCCAATATGTGCAGGGGGACAATTCACCCCTCCACTTT.

This clone has only a few counts. In DNA form, the CDR3 reads TGTGCCAGCACCCAGTATTATGGCTACACCTTC. It translates to CASTQYYGYTF. The chain links TRBV28 to TRBJ1-2; D is ambiguous. CDR1 is MDHEN, CDR2 SYDVKM, per germline. The CDR3 sequence is 11 residues long. The ends were cut back, 7 bases at V and 5 bases at J, with 8 bases in the middle.

The rearrangement links TRBV6-1 to TRBJ2-5; 7 nucleotides align to TRBD1. The V gene's germline CDR1 is MNHNS and CDR2 SASEGT. There are 15 residues in the CDR3. The V and J ends lost 4 bases and 5 bases, in that order; junction bases with no gene match: 10. CDR3 sequence reads: CASSADRVGRETQYF. The DNA for the CDR3 is TGTGCCAGCAGTGCCGACAGGGTGGGTCGGGAGACCCAGTACTTC.

This clone is labeled as medium-sized (0.01 to 0.1%). The chain recombines TRBV7-9 with TRBJ2-3; D may be TRBD1 (5 bases). This CDR3 region has 12 residues. V dropped 5 bases and J dropped 14 bases, with 17 bases sitting between them. CDR1 is SEHNR and CDR2 is FQNEAQ in the germline V gene (reference sequence). In DNA, the CDR3 is TGTGCCAGCAGCCCCACCTGGACAAAAATGTATTTT. Translated, it gives CASSPTWTKMYF.

J is TRBJ1-4 and V is TRBV30; D unresolved. Germline V gene lookup returns CDR1 GTSNPN and CDR2 SVGIG (reference sequence). The V end was cut by 7 bases, the J end by 7 bases, with 16 bases between. CDR3 length equals 13 residues. CDR3 in DNA: TGTGCCTATGTGGTGGCAGTGCCTGAAAAACTGTTTTTT. This gives the protein CAYVVAVPEKLFF.

CDR3 sequence: CASSEGEAFF. The CDR3 bases are TGTGCCAGCAGTGAAGGTGAAGCTTTCTTT. The gene calls are TRBV6-1 and TRBJ1-1; D unresolved. The CDR3 spans 10 residues. Germline assignment: CDR1 MNHNS and CDR2 SASEGT. With 1 base removed from V and 7 bases from J, the gap between germline ends came to 1 base.

This clone was seen only a few times. The chain combines TRBV30 with TRBJ2-1; 9 nucleotides match TRBD2. CDR1 and CDR2 (germline): GTSNPN, SVGIG (reference sequence). The V and J ends lost 6 bases and 7 bases, in that order; junction bases with no gene match: 10. CDR3 length equals 14 residues. CDR3 protein: CACTREGLGNEQFF. The DNA for the CDR3 is TGTGCCTGTACGCGGGAGGGCCTAGGGAATGAGCAGTTCTTC.

This clone was observed once. An end of the junction does not agree with germline; a read error may underlie this. The gene calls are TRBV24-1 and TRBJ1-5, with D unresolved. Germline CDR1 KGHDR, CDR2 SFDVKD. The CDR3 is 18 residues long. CDR3 loop: CATSYLLDDKYINQPLHF. CDR3 bases: TGTGCCACCAGTTATTTGCTTGATGACAAATATATCAATCAGCCCCTGCATTTT.

The rearrangement uses TRBV2 and TRBJ2-7; maybe TRBD1 (5 bases). V shed 5 bases and J shed 0 bases, with 11 bases lying between them. This CDR3 spans 14 amino acids. Looked up from germline, CDR1 is SNHLY and CDR2 is FYNNEI. The CDR3 coding sequence is TGTGCCAGCAGTATTCAGACAGTCTCCTACGAGCAGTACTTC. It codes for CASSIQTVSYEQYF.

The table lists this clone with a few counts. At one end the junction does not follow the germline gene, possibly because of a read error. The chain couples TRBV29-1 to TRBJ2-7; D is unresolved. This CDR3 is 11 amino acids long. Germline V gene data show CDR1 as SQVTM and CDR2 as ANQGSEA. The CDR3 loop reads CSAGVGYGQYF. CDR3 nucleotides: TGCAGCGCGGGCGTGGGTTACGGGCAGTACTTC.

This clone has ten or more counts. This chain links TRBV9 with TRBJ1-2, with a tentative D call TRBD1 (5 bases). V lost 6 bases, J lost 5 bases, and 26 bases lay in between. This CDR3 has 17 residues. CDR1 is SGDLS and CDR2 is YYNGEE in the germline V gene. The CDR3 region is CASTPNTGEGAFYGYTF. The CDR3 coding sequence is TGTGCCAGCACCCCGAACACGGGGGAAGGGGCCTTTTATGGCTACACCTTC.